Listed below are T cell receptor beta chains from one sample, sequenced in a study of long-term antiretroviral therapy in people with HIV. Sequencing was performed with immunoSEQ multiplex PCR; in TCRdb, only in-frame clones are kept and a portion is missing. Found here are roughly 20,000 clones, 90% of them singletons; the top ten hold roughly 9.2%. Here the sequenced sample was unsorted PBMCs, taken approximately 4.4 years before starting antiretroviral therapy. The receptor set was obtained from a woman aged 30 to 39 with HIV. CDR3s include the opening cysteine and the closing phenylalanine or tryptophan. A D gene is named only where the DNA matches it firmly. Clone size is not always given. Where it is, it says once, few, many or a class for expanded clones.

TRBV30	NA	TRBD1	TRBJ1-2	CARTSSDRGQRSYGYTF	TGTGCCCGGACTTCCTCCGACAGGGGACAGCGGTCCTATGGCTACACCTTC
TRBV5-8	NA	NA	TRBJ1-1	CASSFNRVSTTEAFF	TGTGCCAGCAGCTTTAACAGGGTTTCGACCACTGAAGCTTTCTTT
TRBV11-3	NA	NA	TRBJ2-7	CASSLGFQGAHEQYF	TGTGCCAGCAGCTTAGGGTTCCAGGGTGCGCACGAGCAGTACTTC
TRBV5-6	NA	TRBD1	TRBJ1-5	CASSPGGDQPQHF	TGTGCCAGCAGCCCAGGGGGAGATCAGCCCCAGCATTTT
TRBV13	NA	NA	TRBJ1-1	CASSRAHSDLRTEAFF	TGTGCCAGCAGCCGAGCCCACAGCGACCTAAGAACTGAAGCTTTCTTT
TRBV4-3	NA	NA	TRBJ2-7	CASSQEGRGPYEQYF	TGCGCCAGCAGCCAAGAGGGCAGGGGCCCCTACGAGCAGTACTTC
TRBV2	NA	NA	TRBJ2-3	CASSLERTNTQYF	TGTGCCAGCAGTCTCGAACGGACTAATACGCAGTATTTT
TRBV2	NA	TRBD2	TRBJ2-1	CASSRQAGGPNEQFF	TGTGCCAGCAGTCGACAGGCGGGGGGGCCCAATGAGCAGTTCTTC
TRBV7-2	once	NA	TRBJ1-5	CASSLRSVPNQPQHF	TGTGCCAGCAGCCTGAGGTCCGTCCCTAATCAGCCCCAGCATTTT
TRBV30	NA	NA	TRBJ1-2	CAWGNYGYTF	TGTGCCTGGGGCAATTATGGCTACACCTTC
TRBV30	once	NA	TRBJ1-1	CAWSAQAGTLTEAFF	TGTGCCTGGAGTGCTCAAGCCGGGACATTGACTGAAGCTTTCTTT
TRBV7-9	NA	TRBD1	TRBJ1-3	CASSLVDRDSGNTIYF	TGTGCCAGCAGCTTAGTGGACAGGGACTCTGGAAACACCATATATTTT
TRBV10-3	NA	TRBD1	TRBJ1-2	CAISEGTGSNSGYGYTF	TGTGCCATCAGTGAGGGGACAGGGAGTAACTCAGGGTATGGCTACACCTTC
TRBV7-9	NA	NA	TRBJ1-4	CASSSVSFNEKLFF	TGTGCCAGCAGCTCCGTGAGTTTTAATGAAAAACTGTTTTTT
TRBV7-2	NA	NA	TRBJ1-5	CASSLDVQTGSNQPQHF	TGTGCCAGCAGCTTAGACGTGCAGACGGGCAGCAATCAGCCCCAGCATTTT
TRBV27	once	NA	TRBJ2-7	CASRTRASQGRAEQYF	TGTGCCAGCAGAACGAGAGCCTCACAGGGGAGGGCCGAGCAGTACTTC
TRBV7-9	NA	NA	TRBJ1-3	CASSSYREGNTIYF	TGTGCCAGCAGCTCCTACAGGGAGGGGAACACCATATATTTT
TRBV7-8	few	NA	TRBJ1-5	CASSLERGGSQPQHF	TGTGCCAGCAGCTTAGAAAGGGGAGGCTCTCAGCCCCAGCATTTT
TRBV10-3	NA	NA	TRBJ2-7	CAISAADRLVGYEQYF	TGTGCCATCAGTGCTGCCGACAGGTTGGTGGGGTACGAGCAGTACTTC
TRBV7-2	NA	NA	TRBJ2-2	CASSRGHKNTGELFF	TGTGCCAGCAGCCGGGGACACAAGAACACCGGGGAGCTGTTTTTT
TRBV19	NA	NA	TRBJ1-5	CASSDSSNQPQHF	TGTGCCAGTTCGGACAGTAGCAATCAGCCCCAGCATTTT
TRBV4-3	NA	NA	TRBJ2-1	CASSQDLDRRNEQFF	TGCGCCAGCAGCCAAGATCTAGACCGAAGGAATGAGCAGTTCTTC
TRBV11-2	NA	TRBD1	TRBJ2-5	CASSKDRGRETQYF	TGTGCCAGCAGCAAAGACAGGGGGCGAGAGACCCAGTACTTC
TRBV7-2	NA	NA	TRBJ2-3	CASSARLADTQYF	TGTGCCAGCAGCGCCAGACTAGCAGATACGCAGTATTTT
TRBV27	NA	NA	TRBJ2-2	CASSFSTGHTGELFF	TGTGCCAGCAGTTTCAGCACAGGGCACACCGGGGAGCTGTTTTTT
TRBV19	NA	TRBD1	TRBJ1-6	CASSDRGNSYNSPLHF	TGTGCCAGTAGCGACAGGGGGAACTCCTATAATTCACCCCTCCACTTT
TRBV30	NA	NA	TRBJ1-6	CAWSSLGAGNSPLHF	TGTGCCTGGAGTTCCCTTGGGGCTGGTAATTCACCCCTCCACTTT
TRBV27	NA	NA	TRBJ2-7	CASSLGGTYEQYF	TGTGCCAGCAGTTTAGGGGGTACCTACGAGCAGTACTTC
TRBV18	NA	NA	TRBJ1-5	CASSPGTDVNQPQHF	TGTGCCAGCTCACCGGGGACGGACGTGAATCAGCCCCAGCATTTT
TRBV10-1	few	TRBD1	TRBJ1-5	CASSQTGNQPQHF	TGCGCCAGCAGCCAGACAGGGAATCAGCCCCAGCATTTT
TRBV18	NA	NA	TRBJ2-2	CASSPLADRAGELFF	TGTGCCAGCTCACCCCTCGCGGACCGAGCGGGGGAGCTGTTTTTT
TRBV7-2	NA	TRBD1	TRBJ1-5	CASSPDRTNQPQHF	TGTGCCAGCAGCCCGGACAGGACGAATCAGCCCCAGCATTTT
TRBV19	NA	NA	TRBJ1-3	CASKSDSGNTIYF	TGTGCCAGTAAGTCAGACTCTGGAAACACCATATATTTT
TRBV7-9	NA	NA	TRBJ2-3	CASSTLARTGMDTQYF	TGTGCCAGCAGCACCCTAGCCCGAACAGGGATGGATACGCAGTATTTT
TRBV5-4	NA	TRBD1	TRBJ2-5	CASSSRTGEETQYF	TGTGCCAGCAGCTCTAGGACAGGGGAAGAGACCCAGTACTTC
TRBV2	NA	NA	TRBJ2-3	CASSEGTDTQYF	TGTGCCAGCAGTGAAGGCACAGATACGCAGTATTTT
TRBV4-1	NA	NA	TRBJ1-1	CASSQVTGRGTEAFF	TGCGCCAGCAGCCAAGTAACAGGGAGAGGTACTGAAGCTTTCTTT
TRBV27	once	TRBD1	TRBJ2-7	CASSPYPGQGVNEQYF	TGTGCCAGCAGTCCCTATCCGGGACAGGGGGTAAACGAGCAGTACTTC
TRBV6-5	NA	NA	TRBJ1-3	CASTSGSGGNTIYF	TGTGCCAGCACCAGTGGGTCCGGGGGAAACACCATATATTTT
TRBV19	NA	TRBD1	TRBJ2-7	CASSSSSTGVYEQYF	TGTGCCAGTAGTTCGTCCTCTACAGGGGTTTACGAGCAGTACTTC
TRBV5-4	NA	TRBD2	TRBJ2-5	CASSPGLAGGQQETQYF	TGTGCCAGCAGCCCGGGACTAGCGGGGGGTCAACAAGAGACCCAGTACTTC
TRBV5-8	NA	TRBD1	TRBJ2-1	CASSLGQGRSNEQFF	TGTGCCAGCAGCTTGGGACAGGGGAGGAGCAATGAGCAGTTCTTC
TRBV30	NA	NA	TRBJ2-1	CAWSVSVFGEQFF	TGTGCCTGGAGTGTCTCCGTTTTTGGTGAGCAGTTCTTC
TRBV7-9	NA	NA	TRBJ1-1	CASSFSNTEAFF	TGTGCCAGCAGCTTCTCGAACACTGAAGCTTTCTTT
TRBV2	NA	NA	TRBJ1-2	CASRRQAANYGYTF	TGTGCCAGCAGGCGACAGGCAGCTAACTATGGCTACACCTTC
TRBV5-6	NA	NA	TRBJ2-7	CASSPGHLSSYEQYF	TGTGCCAGCAGCCCGGGACATTTGAGCTCCTACGAGCAGTACTTC
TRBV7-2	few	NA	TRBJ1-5	CASSLGGGDGNQPQHF	TGTGCCAGCAGCTTAGGGGGTGGGGACGGGAATCAGCCCCAGCATTTT
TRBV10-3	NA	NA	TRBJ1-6	CAIRPEGDSPLHF	TGTGCCATCCGTCCGGAGGGGGATTCACCCCTCCACTTT
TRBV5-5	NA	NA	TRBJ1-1	CASSLEGHLSWNTEAFF	TGTGCCAGCAGCTTGGAGGGACACCTTTCCTGGAACACTGAAGCTTTCTTT
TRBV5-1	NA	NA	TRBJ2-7	CASSLVTGREQYF	TGCGCCAGCAGCTTGGTAACAGGGAGGGAGCAGTACTTC
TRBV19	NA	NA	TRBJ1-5	CASSTPLGLHQPQHF	TGTGCCAGTAGTACGCCCCTGGGGCTCCATCAGCCCCAGCATTTT
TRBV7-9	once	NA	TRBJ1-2	CASSLLQGDGYTF	TGTGCCAGCAGCTTACTACAGGGTGATGGCTACACCTTC
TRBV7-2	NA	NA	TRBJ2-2	CASSLAAGTGELFF	TGTGCCAGCAGCTTAGCGGCAGGGACCGGGGAGCTGTTTTTT
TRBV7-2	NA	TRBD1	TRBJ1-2	CASSFGQGAGYTF	TGTGCCAGCAGCTTCGGACAGGGGGCTGGCTACACCTTC
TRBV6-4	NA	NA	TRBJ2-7	CASHDREYEQYF	TGTGCCAGCCATGACCGGGAATACGAGCAGTACTTC